These 27 T cell receptor beta chains were all obtained from the same sample, sequenced in a study of cytomegalovirus exposure and HLA in healthy donors. Both 60 Vbeta primers and 13 Jbeta primers went into the PCR. Some clones are missing from TCRdb's copy, which holds only in-frame ones; the method was immunoSEQ multiplex PCR. The sample carries 160,000 or so clones, about 72% recorded once. The sequenced sample consisted of PBMCs. Every receptor here comes from a man aged 25 to 45 in good health and CMV-seropositive.

The rearrangement uses TRBV6-1 and TRBJ2-5; 9 nucleotides align to TRBD2. With V trimmed by 6 bases and J by 5 bases, 4 bases remained unmatched. This CDR3 contains 13 residues. Germline V lookup: CDR1 MNHNS, CDR2 SASEGT. The CDR3 sequence: CASSWTSVETQYF. The CDR3 nucleotides read TGTGCCAGCAGCTGGACTAGCGTGGAGACCCAGTACTTC.

The CDR3 nucleotides read TGCGCCAGCAGCCTAGGGACAGGGAGGGATCAGCCCCAGCATTTT. The encoded protein is CASSLGTGRDQPQHF. This chain links TRBV5-1 with TRBJ1-5, with 9 positions matching TRBD1. Germline V gene lookup returns CDR1 SGHRS and CDR2 YFSETQ. Trimming cost V 4 bases and J 5 bases; bases outside gene matches: 7. This CDR3 spans 15 amino acids.

The chain uses TRBV7-3 and TRBJ2-2, with D perhaps TRBD2 (5 bases). The germline gives CDR1 SGHTA, CDR2 FQGTGA. Trimming cost V 6 bases and J 1 base, with 12 bases left between them. This CDR3 has 15 residues. CDR3 nucleotide sequence: TGTGCCAGCAGTCCTGGACGGGGGAACACCGGGGAGCTGTTTTTT. It codes for CASSPGRGNTGELFF.

The chain couples TRBV10-2 to TRBJ2-5; the D gene is possibly TRBD2 (5 bases). The J call may be incorrect, as the DNA end agrees better with TRBJ2-7. CDR1 is WSHSY and CDR2 is SAAADI in the germline V gene. The CDR3 spans 13 residues. This CDR3 is CASSGQEGDEQYF. The CDR3 coding sequence is TGCGCCAGCAGTGGGCAAGAGGGCGACGAGCAGTACTTC.

The gene calls are TRBV7-9 and TRBJ2-7; D call uncertain. Germline V gene data show CDR1 as SEHNR and CDR2 as FQNEAQ (reference sequence). Trimming stripped 4 bases from V and 0 bases from J, with 4 bases between. This CDR3 has 12 amino acids. CDR3 amino acids: CASSWSSYEQYF. Written as DNA, the CDR3 is TGTGCCAGCAGCTGGAGCTCCTACGAGCAGTACTTC.

This clone has just a few counts. The rearrangement uses TRBV7-9 and TRBJ2-3; D unresolved. The CDR3 is 11 residues long. CDR1 SEHNR and CDR2 FQNEAQ come from the germline V gene (reference sequence). V lost 5 bases, J lost 2 bases, and 2 bases lay in between. The chain's CDR3 is CASSLTDTQYF. The CDR3 region has the DNA TGTGCCAGCAGCCTCACAGATACGCAGTATTTT.

The chain recombines TRBV6-1 with TRBJ2-3; 9 bases align to TRBD2. Trimming at V came to 5 bases and at J to 5 bases, leaving 8 bases not matched to a gene. Germline CDR1 reads MNHNS; CDR2 reads SASEGT. This CDR3 has 15 residues. The CDR3 sequence: CASSKKAGGVDTQYF. The CDR3, as DNA: TGTGCCAGCAGTAAAAAAGCGGGGGGTGTAGATACGCAGTATTTT.

J is TRBJ2-5 and V is TRBV7-2; 15 bases are a match to TRBD2. This CDR3 has 16 amino acids. Germline V CDR1 and CDR2: SGHTA, FQGNSA. The V segment lost 5 bases and the J segment 3 bases; nucleotides outside the gene matches: 4. This chain's CDR3 is CASSQGLAGGEETQYF. CDR3 bases: TGTGCCAGCAGCCAGGGACTAGCGGGGGGTGAAGAGACCCAGTACTTC.

This chain links TRBV5-1 with TRBJ2-7; D is perhaps TRBD2 (5 bases). V dropped 5 bases and J dropped 3 bases, with 6 bases sitting between them. This CDR3 contains 11 residues. Per the germline V gene, CDR1 is SGHRS and CDR2 is YFSETQ. The CDR3 reads CASRRDYEQYF. CDR3 nucleotide sequence: TGCGCCAGCAGGAGGGACTACGAGCAGTACTTC.

The CDR3, as DNA: TGTGCCAGCAGTTACGAGGAGGCCTACAATGAGCAGTTCTTC. Protein sequence: CASSYEEAYNEQFF. The chain combines TRBV27 with TRBJ2-1; D possibly corresponds to TRBD2 (5 bases). CDR3 length equals 14 residues. Between the trimmed V and J ends, which lost 4 bases and 2 bases, there was a span of 9 bases. Per the germline V gene, CDR1 is MNHEY and CDR2 is SMNVEV (reference sequence).

The chain joins TRBV11-2 to TRBJ2-7; 7 bases are shared with TRBD1. J was trimmed by 3 bases and V by 6 bases; bases with no gene match: 14. Looked up from germline, CDR1 is SGHAT and CDR2 is FQNNGV. This CDR3 comprises 16 residues. As DNA, the CDR3 is TGTGCCAGCAGACCACCGGATTACAGGGGCAACTACGAGCAGTACTTC. Translated, it gives CASRPPDYRGNYEQYF.

This sequence joins TRBV7-6 and TRBJ2-7; D unclear. The V end was cut by 1 base, the J end by 0 bases, with 10 bases between. Germline V lookup: CDR1 SGHVS, CDR2 FNYEAQ. This CDR3 has 15 residues. CDR3 amino acids: CASSLDSSSSYEQYF. The CDR3, as DNA: TGTGCCAGCAGCTTAGACAGCAGTAGCTCCTACGAGCAGTACTTC.

The count of this clone is one. This chain connects TRBV4-3 to TRBJ2-2, with TRBD1 matching over 7 bases. With V trimmed by 5 bases and J by 2 bases, 5 bases remained unmatched. This CDR3 comprises 15 residues. In germline, CDR1 is LGHNA, CDR2 YSLEER. The CDR3 reads CASSMGQTNTGELFF. The CDR3 DNA reads TGCGCCAGCAGCATGGGACAGACAAACACCGGGGAGCTGTTTTTT.

The chain links TRBV29-1 to TRBJ2-7, with unresolved D. Per the germline V gene, CDR1 is SQVTM and CDR2 is ANQGSEA. The CDR3 length is 11 residues. Trimming took 4 bases from V and 5 from J, leaving 9 bases between them. This CDR3 is CSVGNYNEQYF. The DNA of the CDR3 is TGCAGCGTTGGAAATTACAACGAGCAGTACTTC.

The chain uses TRBV6-5 and TRBJ1-2, with TRBD1 matching 7 bases. CDR1 and CDR2 (germline): MNHEY, SVGAGI. This CDR3 is built from 13 residues. V shed 5 bases, J shed 6 bases, and the junction held 6 bases outside the gene matches. Here the CDR3 reads CASSKRQGNGYTF. The CDR3 bases are TGTGCCAGCAGTAAACGACAGGGTAATGGCTACACCTTC.

The chain combines TRBV27 with TRBJ2-7, with D tentatively TRBD1 (5 bases). Trimming pared 3 bases from V and 0 bases from J, leaving 6 bases between. Germline CDR1 reads MNHEY; CDR2 reads SMNVEV (reference sequence). This CDR3 has 13 amino acids. The CDR3 loop is CASSLTVSYEQYF. In DNA form, the CDR3 reads TGTGCCAGCAGTTTGACAGTCTCCTACGAGCAGTACTTC.

This clone was detected a few times. The V call is TRBV7-2, the J call TRBJ2-2, with a possible D match to TRBD2 (7 bases). Germline V gene sequence: CDR1 SGHTA, CDR2 FQGNSA. The length of the CDR3 is 12 residues. CDR3 coding DNA: TGTGTGGGGGGGGGCAACACCGGGGAGCTGTTTTTT. As protein: CVGGGNTGELFF.

The chain recombines TRBV28 with TRBJ2-5, with unresolved D. V lost 2 bases to trimming and J lost 2 bases, with 15 bases between them. In germline, CDR1 is MDHEN, CDR2 SYDVKM. The CDR3 runs 16 residues. CDR3 protein: CASSLTPGRPQETQYF. In DNA, the CDR3 is TGTGCCAGCAGTTTAACCCCTGGCAGGCCACAAGAGACCCAGTACTTC.

This clone was picked up a small number of times. This chain connects TRBV5-1 to TRBJ2-7; 10 positions match TRBD1. V shed 0 bases and J 2 bases; nucleotides not matched to a gene: 5. This CDR3 is 16 amino acids long. CDR1 is SGHRS, CDR2 YFSETQ, per germline. CDR3 DNA: TGCGCCAGCAGCTTGGGTGGGACAGGGGATCCCTACGAGCAGTACTTC. It yields the protein CASSLGGTGDPYEQYF.

The rearrangement links TRBV15 to TRBJ1-5; D ambiguous. The CDR3 spans 12 residues. The V gene lost 0 bases and the J gene lost 6 bases, with 3 bases spanning the gap. Looked up from germline, CDR1 is LNHNV and CDR2 is YYDKDF (reference sequence). The CDR3 reads CATSRDSQPQHF. In DNA, the CDR3 is TGTGCCACCAGCAGAGACAGTCAGCCCCAGCATTTT.

This clone was detected only a few times. V usage is TRBV30 and J usage is TRBJ1-1; 7 bases are a match to TRBD1. The ends lost 2 bases at V and 7 bases at J; junction bases unmatched: 19. Germline CDR1 GTSNPN, CDR2 SVGIG (reference sequence). This CDR3 comprises 17 residues. This CDR3 reads CAWSMTKGARYSVEAFF. The CDR3 DNA reads TGTGCCTGGAGTATGACAAAGGGGGCGCGATATTCTGTTGAAGCTTTCTTT.

The V and J genes are TRBV19 and TRBJ1-1; TRBD1 is a possible D gene (6 bases). Trimming stripped 3 bases from V and 4 bases from J, with 9 bases between. The CDR3 is 13 amino acids. Germline lookup yields CDR1 LNHDA and CDR2 SQIVND (reference sequence). The CDR3 reads CASSIAGVTEAFF. CDR3 DNA: TGTGCCAGTAGTATCGCAGGGGTCACTGAAGCTTTCTTT.

The genes are TRBV30 and TRBJ2-1; D is possibly TRBD2 (7 bases). The CDR3 is 14 residues long. Trimming cost V 5 bases and J 3 bases, with 14 bases left between them. In germline, CDR1 is GTSNPN, CDR2 SVGIG (reference sequence). Here the CDR3 DNA reads TGTGCCTGGGGGGCGGGGGCGAGCTACAATGAGCAGTTCTTC. Encoded protein: CAWGAGASYNEQFF.

This chain joins TRBV30 and TRBJ2-7; D might be TRBD2 (6 bases). Between the trimmed V and J ends, which lost 2 bases and 6 bases, there was a span of 14 bases. The CDR3 contains 13 residues. Germline V gives CDR1 GTSNPN, CDR2 SVGIG (reference sequence). CDR3 sequence (DNA): TGTGCCTGGAGTACGGGTCTGGGGGGCGAGCAGTACTTC. As protein: CAWSTGLGGEQYF.

The gene calls are TRBV19 and TRBJ1-6, with D perhaps matching TRBD1 (6 bases). The CDR3 length is 15 residues. The germline CDR1 and CDR2 sequences are LNHDA and SQIVND (reference sequence). V was pared by 2 bases and J by 8 bases, with 13 bases between. In DNA, the CDR3 is TGTGCCAGTAGTATAACGACAGGCTGGGATTCACCCCTCCACTTT. Translation gives CASSITTGWDSPLHF.

This clone has a single count. This chain joins TRBV11-2 and TRBJ2-7, with D unclear. The CDR3 loop spans 11 amino acids. Trimming cost V 5 bases and J 4 bases, with 6 bases left between them. From germline, CDR1 is SGHAT and CDR2 FQNNGV. CDR3: CASSPRYEQYF. Here the CDR3 DNA reads TGTGCCAGCAGCCCCCGTTACGAGCAGTACTTC.

The rearrangement joins TRBV23-1 to TRBJ2-7; D perhaps matches TRBD2 (6 bases). TRBV23-1 is labeled an ORF, and its function is uncertain. Trimming stripped 6 bases from V and 6 bases from J, with 9 bases between. CDR3 size: 11 residues. Here the CDR3 reads CASSKGGEQYF. The DNA for the CDR3 is TGCGCCAGCAGCAAGGGAGGCGAGCAGTACTTC.